This T cell receptor beta chain originates from a study of human T cells and chemical hapten exposure (dated by TCRdb to the early 2020s). Looking at the study overall: For sensitization, 2% DPC in acetone was applied to a roughly 2 cm by roughly 2 cm area of upper inner arm skin. Libraries were pooled for sequencing, and per-sample TCR yields varied mainly because of small differences in library volumes within the pool. Throughout the roughly 25-week study period, patients were also given weekly therapeutic DPC doses on the scalp. Patch testing was done on the upper back using Finn chambers containing 0.01% DPC, and results were scored after 6 days according to International Contact Dermatitis Research Group standards. The patient cohort, mostly female, included alopecia areata with under or over 50% scalp involvement, alopecia totalis and alopecia universalis. Patient blood was sampled pre-sensitization (week 0) and at 2, 6 and about 24 weeks after DPC sensitization. For TCR sequencing, blood came from over 25 alopecia patients at anywhere from one to four time points (pre-sensitization, 2, 6 and 24 weeks). In alopecia patients, the study followed how the peripheral blood TCR repertoire changed in vivo over primary and secondary sensitization to diphenylcyclopropenone (DPC), a hapten.

Counted from cysteine to phenylalanine, this CDR3 has 14 amino acids. Of all the DNA, just the CDR3 is kept, 42 bases in frame from base 1. The CDR1 and CDR2 encoded by the germline V gene are MNHNS and SASEGT. The V end gives up 4 bases and the J end 3 bases, leaving 2 bases in the junction not matched to a gene. Taken with the paper, the label for time point translates to: pre-sensitization, week 0. Interpreted using the paper, the treatment or condition label stands for: therapeutic diphenylcyclopropenone sensitization with weekly scalp DPC. Blood at each patch-test visit was drawn before the patch test was applied. Eligible patients were aged 18 to 70, diagnosed with alopecia, deemed suitable for DPC therapy, and excluded if pregnant. Total RNA was extracted from unfractionated whole blood collected in Tempus Blood RNA tubes. The full study reports these points: The number of TCRs above 1 in 1000 frequency did not change with DPC sensitization; there was no evidence of global repertoire structure alterations. Patch test score correlated positively with the number of PT1 expanded TCRs, reaching significance at thresholds 8, 16 and 32 but not at 4. Repeated subsampling changed both the strength of the expansion versus patch-test correlation and the threshold at which the correlation became significant. Significantly more large CDR3 similarity clusters were formed by expanded TCRs than by pre-sensitization or healthy control sets, consistent with antigen-driven responses. Because all patients had alopecia, a presumed autoimmune disease, the immune response of the patients might differ from that of healthy individuals.

Libraries were made using RACE. Sequencer: NextSeq 500. During library preparation, unique molecular identifiers were attached to individual cDNA molecules so that TCRs could be counted in a quantitative, reproducible way. Both TCR alpha and TCR beta chains were sequenced from each blood RNA sample. The authors' pipeline ran thus. A median of approximately 96,000 TCRs per sample was observed, with a range of about 23,224 to 750,000. The Decombinator software suite was used to annotate the V, J and CDR3 of the TCR reads. For PS versus PT1 abundance plots, all samples were subsampled to the same number of TCRs (28,000). TCRs were defined as expanded if absent before sensitization and observed at least eight times at the 2-week time point. TCRdb reprocessing: public reads trimmed at Q25 with fastp, clones called with MiXCR, in-frame beta chains kept. Entries are consolidated by CDR3 protein sequence, retaining the most common genes and DNA. Here the V and J calls rest on TCRdb's processing, not on the authors' analysis. In all, the sample holds roughly 64,000 distinct CDR3 sequences, and 11% of those were seen once. The ten top clones hold about 4% of the sample.

In the case of this clonotype: Its binding antigen is unknown. Qualities for individual bases were not recorded, and no much larger clone is one base off.

This TCR came from a woman aged 40 to 50 with alopecia areata. Some clones in this sample may be carry-over from other donors' samples. This chain joins TRBV6-1 to TRBJ2-2, and 7 junction bases match TRBD1. Material: whole blood, obtained in connection with sensitization to the hapten diphenylcyclopropenone (DPC). The bases are TGTGCCAGCAGTGTCACAGGGGACACCGGGGAGCTGTTTTTT. Its translation reads: CASSVTGDTGELFF.